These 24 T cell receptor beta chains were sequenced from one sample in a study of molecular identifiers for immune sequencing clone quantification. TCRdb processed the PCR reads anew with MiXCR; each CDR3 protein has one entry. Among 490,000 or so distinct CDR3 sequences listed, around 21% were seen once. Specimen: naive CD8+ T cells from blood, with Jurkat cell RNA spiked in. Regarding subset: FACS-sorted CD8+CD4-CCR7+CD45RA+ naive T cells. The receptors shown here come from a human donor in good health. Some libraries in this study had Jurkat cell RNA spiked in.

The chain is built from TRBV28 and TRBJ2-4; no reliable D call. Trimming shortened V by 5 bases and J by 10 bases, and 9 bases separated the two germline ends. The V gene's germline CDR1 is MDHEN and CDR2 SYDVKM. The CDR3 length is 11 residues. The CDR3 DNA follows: TGTGCCAGCAGTCCTGATGGGATTCAGTACTTC. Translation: CASSPDGIQYF.

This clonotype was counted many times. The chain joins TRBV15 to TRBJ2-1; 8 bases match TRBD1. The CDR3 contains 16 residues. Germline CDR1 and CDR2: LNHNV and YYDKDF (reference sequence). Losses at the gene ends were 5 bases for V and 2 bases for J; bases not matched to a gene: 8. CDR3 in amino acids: CATSQRRTGTYNEQFF. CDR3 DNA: TGTGCCACCAGCCAGAGAAGGACAGGGACCTACAATGAGCAGTTCTTC.

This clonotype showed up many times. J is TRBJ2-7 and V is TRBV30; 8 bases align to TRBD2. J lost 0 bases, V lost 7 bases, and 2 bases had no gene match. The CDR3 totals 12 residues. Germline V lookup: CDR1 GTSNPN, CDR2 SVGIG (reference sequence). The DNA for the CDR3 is TGTGCCTTTAGCGGGGACTCCTACGAGCAGTACTTC. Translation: CAFSGDSYEQYF.

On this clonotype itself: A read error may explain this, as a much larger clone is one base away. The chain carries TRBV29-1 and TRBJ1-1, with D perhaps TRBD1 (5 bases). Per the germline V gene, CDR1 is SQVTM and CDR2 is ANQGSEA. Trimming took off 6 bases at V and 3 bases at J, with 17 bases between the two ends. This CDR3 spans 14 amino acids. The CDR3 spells CSVQGLWGYTEAFF. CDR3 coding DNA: TGCAGCGTGCAGGGCCTTTGGGGCTACACTGAAGCTTTCTTT. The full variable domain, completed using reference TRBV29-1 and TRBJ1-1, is SAVISQKPSRDICQRGTSLTIQCQVDSQVTMMFWYRQQPGQSLTLIATANQGSEATYESGFVIDKFPISRPNLTFSTLTVSNMSPEDSSIYLCSVQGLWGYTEAFFGQGTRLTVV.

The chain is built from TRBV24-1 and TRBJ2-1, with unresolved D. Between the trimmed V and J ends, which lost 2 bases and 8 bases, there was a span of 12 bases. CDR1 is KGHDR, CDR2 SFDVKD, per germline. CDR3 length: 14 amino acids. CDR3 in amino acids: CATSDSGIVYEQFF. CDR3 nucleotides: TGTGCCACCAGTGATTCGGGTATAGTTTATGAGCAGTTCTTC.

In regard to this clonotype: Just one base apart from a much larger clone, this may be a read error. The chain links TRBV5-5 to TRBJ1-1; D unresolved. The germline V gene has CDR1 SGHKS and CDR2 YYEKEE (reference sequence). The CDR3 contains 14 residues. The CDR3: CASGLAPGNTEAFF. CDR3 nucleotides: TGTGCCAGCGGCTTGGCTCCGGGGAACACTGAAGCTTTCTTT. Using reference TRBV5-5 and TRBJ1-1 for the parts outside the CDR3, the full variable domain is DAGVTQSPTHLIKTRGQQVTLRCSPISGHKSVSWYQQVLGQGPQFIFQYYEKEERGRGNFPDRFSARQFPNYSSELNVNALLLGDSALYLCASGLAPGNTEAFFGQGTRLTVV.

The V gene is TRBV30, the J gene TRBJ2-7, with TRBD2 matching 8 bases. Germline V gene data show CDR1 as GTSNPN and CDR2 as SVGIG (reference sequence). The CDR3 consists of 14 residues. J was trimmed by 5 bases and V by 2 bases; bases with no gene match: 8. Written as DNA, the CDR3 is TGTGCCTGGAGTTATAGAGGGACTAGGCACGAGCAGTACTTC. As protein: CAWSYRGTRHEQYF.

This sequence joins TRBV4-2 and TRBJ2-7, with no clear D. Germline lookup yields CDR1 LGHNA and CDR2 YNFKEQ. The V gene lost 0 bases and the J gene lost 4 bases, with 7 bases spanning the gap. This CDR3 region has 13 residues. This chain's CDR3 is CASSQDPMYEQYF. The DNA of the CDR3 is TGTGCCAGCAGCCAAGACCCAATGTACGAGCAGTACTTC.

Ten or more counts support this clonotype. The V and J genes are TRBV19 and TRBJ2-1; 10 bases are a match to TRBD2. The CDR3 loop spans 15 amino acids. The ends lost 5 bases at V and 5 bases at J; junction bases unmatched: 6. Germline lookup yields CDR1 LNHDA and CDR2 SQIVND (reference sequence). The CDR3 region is CASSPLAGANNEQFF. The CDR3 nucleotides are TGTGCCAGTAGTCCTCTAGCGGGGGCGAACAATGAGCAGTTCTTC. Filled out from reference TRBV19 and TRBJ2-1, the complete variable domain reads DGGITQSPKYLFRKEGQNVTLSCEQNLNHDAMYWYRQDPGQGLRLIYYSQIVNDFQKGDIAEGYSVSREKKESFPLTVTSAQKNPTAFYLCASSPLAGANNEQFFGPGTRLTVL.

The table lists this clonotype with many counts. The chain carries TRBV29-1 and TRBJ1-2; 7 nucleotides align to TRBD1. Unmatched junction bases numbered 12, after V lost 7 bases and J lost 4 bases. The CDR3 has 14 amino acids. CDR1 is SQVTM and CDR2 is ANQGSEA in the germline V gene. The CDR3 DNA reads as TGCAGCGCCGCAGACAGGGACACCATCTATGGCTACACCTTC. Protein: CSAADRDTIYGYTF.

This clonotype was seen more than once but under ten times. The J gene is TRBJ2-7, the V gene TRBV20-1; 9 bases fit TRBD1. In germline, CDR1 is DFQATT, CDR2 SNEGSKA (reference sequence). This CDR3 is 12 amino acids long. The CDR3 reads CNYRGLLYEQYF. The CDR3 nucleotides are TGCAACTACAGGGGGCTCCTCTACGAGCAGTACTTC.

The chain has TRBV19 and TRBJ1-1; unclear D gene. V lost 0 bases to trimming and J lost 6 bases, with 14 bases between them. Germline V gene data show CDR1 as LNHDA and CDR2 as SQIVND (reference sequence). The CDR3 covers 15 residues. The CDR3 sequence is CASSIDQYGSAEAFF. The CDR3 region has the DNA TGTGCCAGTAGTATAGATCAGTATGGAAGCGCTGAAGCTTTCTTT.

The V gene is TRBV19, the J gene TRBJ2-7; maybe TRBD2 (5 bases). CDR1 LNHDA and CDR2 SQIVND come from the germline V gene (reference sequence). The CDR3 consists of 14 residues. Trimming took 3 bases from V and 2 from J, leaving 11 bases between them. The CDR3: CASSMGMGAYEQYF. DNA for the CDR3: TGTGCCAGTAGTATGGGGATGGGAGCCTACGAGCAGTACTTC.

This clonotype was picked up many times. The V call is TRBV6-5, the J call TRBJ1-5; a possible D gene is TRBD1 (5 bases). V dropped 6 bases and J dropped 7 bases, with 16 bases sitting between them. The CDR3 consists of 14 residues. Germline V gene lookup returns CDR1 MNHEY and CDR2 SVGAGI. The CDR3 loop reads CASSQVGAGQPQHF. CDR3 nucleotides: TGTGCCAGCAGCCAGGTTGGGGCTGGACAGCCCCAGCATTTT.

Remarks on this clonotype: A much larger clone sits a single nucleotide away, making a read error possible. The DNA of the CDR3 is TGTGCCACCCGGGGATTTTTACCGAGACAGGCCCCGGAGCCCCAGCATTTT. The encoded protein is CATRGFLPRQAPEPQHF. V and J are TRBV28 and TRBJ1-5, with D possibly matching TRBD1 (6 bases). V was trimmed by 10 bases and J by 8 bases, leaving 30 bases between them. In germline, CDR1 is MDHEN, CDR2 SYDVKM. The CDR3 has 17 residues. The complete variable domain, with remaining parts taken from reference TRBV28 and TRBJ1-5, reads DVKVTQSSRYLVKRTGEKVFLECVQDMDHENMFWYRQDPGLGLRLIYFSYDVKMKEKGDIPEGYSVSREKKERFSLILESASTNQTSMYLCATRGFLPRQAPEPQHFGDGTRLSIL.

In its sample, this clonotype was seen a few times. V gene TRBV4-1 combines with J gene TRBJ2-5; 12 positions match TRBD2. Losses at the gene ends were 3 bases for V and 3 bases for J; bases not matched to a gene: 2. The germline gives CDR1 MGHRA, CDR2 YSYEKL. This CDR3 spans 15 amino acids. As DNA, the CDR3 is TGCGCCAGCAGCCAGAGACTAGCGGGAGAAGAGACCCAGTACTTC. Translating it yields CASSQRLAGEETQYF.

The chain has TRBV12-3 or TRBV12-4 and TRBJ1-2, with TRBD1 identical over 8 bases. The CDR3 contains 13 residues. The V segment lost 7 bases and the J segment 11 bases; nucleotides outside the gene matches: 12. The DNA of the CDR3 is TGTGCCAGCACCGACCCCCTCACAGGGGGATACACCTTC. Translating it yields CASTDPLTGGYTF.

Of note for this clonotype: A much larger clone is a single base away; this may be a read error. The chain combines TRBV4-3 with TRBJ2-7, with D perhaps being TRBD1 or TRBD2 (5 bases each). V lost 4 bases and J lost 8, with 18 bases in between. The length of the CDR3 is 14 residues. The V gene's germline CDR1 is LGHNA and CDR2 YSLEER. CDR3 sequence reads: CASSPRGTGNKQYF. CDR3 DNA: TGCGCCAGCAGCCCCCGAGGGACGGGCAACAAGCAGTACTTC.

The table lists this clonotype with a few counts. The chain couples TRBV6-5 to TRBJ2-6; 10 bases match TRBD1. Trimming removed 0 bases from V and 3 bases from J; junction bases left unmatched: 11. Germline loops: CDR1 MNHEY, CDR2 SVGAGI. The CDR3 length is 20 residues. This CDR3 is CASSYSFPGQGLVGANVLTF. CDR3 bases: TGTGCCAGCAGTTACTCTTTTCCGGGACAGGGGCTGGTTGGGGCCAACGTCCTGACTTTC.

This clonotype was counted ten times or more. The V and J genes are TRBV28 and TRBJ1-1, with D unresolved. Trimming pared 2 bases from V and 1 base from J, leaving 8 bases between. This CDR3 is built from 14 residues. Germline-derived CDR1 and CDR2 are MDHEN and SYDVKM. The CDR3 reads CASSLSKGNTEAFF. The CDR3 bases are TGTGCCAGCAGTTTAAGTAAGGGGAACACTGAAGCTTTCTTT.

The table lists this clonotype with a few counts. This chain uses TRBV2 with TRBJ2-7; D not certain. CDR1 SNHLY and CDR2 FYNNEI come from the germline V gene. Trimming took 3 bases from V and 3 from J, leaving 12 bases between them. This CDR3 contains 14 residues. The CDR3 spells CASSDAVADYEQYF. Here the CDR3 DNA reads TGTGCCAGCAGTGACGCGGTGGCTGACTACGAGCAGTACTTC.

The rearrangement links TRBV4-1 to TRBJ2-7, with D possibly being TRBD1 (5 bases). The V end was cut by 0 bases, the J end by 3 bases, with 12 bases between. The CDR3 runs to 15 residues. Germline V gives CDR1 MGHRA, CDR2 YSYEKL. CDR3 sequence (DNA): TGCGCCAGCAGCCAAGATCAGGCAGGGTTCTACGAGCAGTACTTC. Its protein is CASSQDQAGFYEQYF.

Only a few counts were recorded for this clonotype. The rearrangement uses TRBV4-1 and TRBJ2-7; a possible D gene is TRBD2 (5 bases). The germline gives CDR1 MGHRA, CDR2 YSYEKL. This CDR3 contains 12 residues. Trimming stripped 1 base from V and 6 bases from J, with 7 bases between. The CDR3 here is CASSQVRGEQYF. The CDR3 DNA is TGCGCCAGCAGCCAAGTACGGGGCGAGCAGTACTTC.

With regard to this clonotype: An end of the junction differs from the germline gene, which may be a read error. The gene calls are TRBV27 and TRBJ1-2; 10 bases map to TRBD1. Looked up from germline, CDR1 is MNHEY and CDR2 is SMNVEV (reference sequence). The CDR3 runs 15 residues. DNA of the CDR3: TGTGCGAGCAAAGAGACAGGGGGCCTTAACTATGGCTACACCTTC. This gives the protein CASKETGGLNYGYTF.